This T cell receptor beta chain was sequenced in a study of T cell responses to AZD1222 COVID-19 vaccine. Regarding the study as a whole: Among spike-specific TCRs, nearly half reportedly target unmutated variant regions.

Produced via immunoSEQ multiplex PCR; TCRdb's table is partial and in-frame only. Among about 200,000 clones, approximately 94% were seen once, and the ten largest hold approximately 1.5%. The CDR3 is made up of 14 amino acids. CDR1 is SNHLY and CDR2 is FYNNEI in the germline V gene. Deletions cut 6 bases from V and 4 bases from J, with 12 bases between. Turning to this clone: Its antigen is currently unknown.

Sequenced here: peripheral blood, sampled 28 days after the second dose of the MenACWY control vaccine. The sequence derives from an adult who received the MenACWY meningococcal vaccine as a control. The chain has TRBV2 and TRBJ1-4, with a tentative D call TRBD1 (5 bases). Written as DNA, the CDR3 is TGTGCCAGCAGCCCGAGGGACCGTAATGAAAAACTGTTTTTT. Translation: CASSPRDRNEKLFF.